This T cell receptor (beta chain) appears in the sequencing data of a study of blood T cells in healthy people across ages. The germline V gene has CDR1 LGHNA and CDR2 YSLEER. The CDR3 contains 15 residues. The V end lost 3 bases, the J end lost 6 bases, and 15 bases lay between the germline ends. The use of a sample-barcoded 5' primer and a J-beta primer mix characterized a second PCR of about 6 to 12 cycles. One entry per CDR3 protein results from TCRdb running MiXCR on the 5' RACE reads. The sample shows 1.5 million to 2 million distinct CDR3 sequences, around 42% of them seen only once. This rearrangement joins TRBV4-3 to TRBJ2-1, with a weak D call TRBD1 (5 bases). The sample taken for sequencing was blood. This TCR derives from a human donor in good health. The chain's CDR3 is CASSHTVGAFNEQFF. The CDR3 nucleotides read TGCGCCAGCAGCCATACGGTAGGGGCGTTCAATGAGCAGTTCTTC.